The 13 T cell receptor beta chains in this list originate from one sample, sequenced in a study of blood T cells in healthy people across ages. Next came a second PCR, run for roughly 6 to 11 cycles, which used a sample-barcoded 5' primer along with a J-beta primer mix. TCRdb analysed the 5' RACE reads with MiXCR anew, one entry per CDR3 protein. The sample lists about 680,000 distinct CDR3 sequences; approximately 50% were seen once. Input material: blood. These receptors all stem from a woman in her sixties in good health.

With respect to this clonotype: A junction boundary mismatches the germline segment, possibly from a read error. The CDR3 region is CASSLGRAPYSEQFF. The DNA for the CDR3 is TGTGCCAGCAGTTTGGGCAGGGCGCCGTACAGTGAGCAGTTCTTC. The chain uses TRBV12-3 or TRBV12-4 and TRBJ2-1, with a tentative D call TRBD1 (5 bases). The CDR3 sequence is 15 residues long.

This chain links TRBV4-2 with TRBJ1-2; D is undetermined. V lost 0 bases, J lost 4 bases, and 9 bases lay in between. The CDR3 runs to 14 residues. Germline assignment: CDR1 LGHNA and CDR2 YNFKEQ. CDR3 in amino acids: CASSQDKQSYGYTF. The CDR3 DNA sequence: TGTGCCAGCAGCCAAGATAAACAGTCCTATGGCTACACCTTC.

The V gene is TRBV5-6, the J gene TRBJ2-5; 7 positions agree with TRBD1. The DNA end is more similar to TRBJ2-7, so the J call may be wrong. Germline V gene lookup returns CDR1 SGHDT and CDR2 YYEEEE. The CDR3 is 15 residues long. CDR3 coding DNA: TGTGCCAGCAGCTCCTCAGGGGGTGGAATCTACGAGCAGTACTTC. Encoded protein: CASSSSGGGIYEQYF.

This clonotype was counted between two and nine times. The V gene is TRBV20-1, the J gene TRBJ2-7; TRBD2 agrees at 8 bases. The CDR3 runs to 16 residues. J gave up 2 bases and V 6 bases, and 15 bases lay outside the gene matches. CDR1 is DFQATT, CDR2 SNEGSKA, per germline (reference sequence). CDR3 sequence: CSANQNPRLAPYEQYF. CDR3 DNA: TGCAGTGCCAACCAGAACCCGAGACTAGCGCCCTACGAGCAGTACTTC.

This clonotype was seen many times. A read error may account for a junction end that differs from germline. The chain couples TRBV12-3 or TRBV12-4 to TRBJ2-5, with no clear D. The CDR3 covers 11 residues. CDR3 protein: CASSREETQYF. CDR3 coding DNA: TGCGCCAGCAGCCGCGAAGAGACCCAGTACTTC.

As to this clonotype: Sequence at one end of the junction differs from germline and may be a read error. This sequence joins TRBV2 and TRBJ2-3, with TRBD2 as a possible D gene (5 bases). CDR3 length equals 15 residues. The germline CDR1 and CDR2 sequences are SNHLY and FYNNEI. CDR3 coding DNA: TGTGCCAGCAGGGAAACGCCTTTGGTCGGGGATACGCGGTATTTT. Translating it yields CASRETPLVGDTRYF.

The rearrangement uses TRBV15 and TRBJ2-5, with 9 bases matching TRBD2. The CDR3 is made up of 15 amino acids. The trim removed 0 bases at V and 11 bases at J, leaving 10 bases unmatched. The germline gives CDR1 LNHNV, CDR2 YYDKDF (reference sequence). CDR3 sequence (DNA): TGTGCCACCAGCAGAGAGCGGGAGGGTGGCAATGAGCAGTACTTC. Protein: CATSREREGGNEQYF.

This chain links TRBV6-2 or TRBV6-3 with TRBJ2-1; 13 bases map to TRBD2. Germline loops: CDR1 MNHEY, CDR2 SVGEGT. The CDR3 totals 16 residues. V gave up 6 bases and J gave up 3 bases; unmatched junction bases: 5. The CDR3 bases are TGTGCCAGCAGCCGGACTAGCGGGGGTGACTACAATGAGCAGTTCTTC. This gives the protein CASSRTSGGDYNEQFF.

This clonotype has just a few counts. The CDR3 coding sequence is TGCAGTGCTCATCCGGGACTAGCGGGAGGTTTTTGGTACAATGAGCAGTTCTTC. This gives the protein CSAHPGLAGGFWYNEQFF. The chain links TRBV20-1 to TRBJ2-1, with TRBD2 matching 15 bases. The germline V gene encodes CDR1 DFQATT and CDR2 SNEGSKA (reference sequence). The CDR3 extends over 18 amino acids. Trimming took 5 bases from V and 4 from J; bases not matched to a gene: 12.

The DNA of the CDR3 is TGCAGTGCAAAATTCCAGAATGGCTACACCTTC. As protein: CSAKFQNGYTF. The chain is built from TRBV20-1 and TRBJ1-2; D uncertain. The germline V gene encodes CDR1 DFQATT and CDR2 SNEGSKA (reference sequence). CDR3 length: 11 amino acids. The germline V and J ends were trimmed by 6 bases and 6 bases, with 11 bases remaining between them.

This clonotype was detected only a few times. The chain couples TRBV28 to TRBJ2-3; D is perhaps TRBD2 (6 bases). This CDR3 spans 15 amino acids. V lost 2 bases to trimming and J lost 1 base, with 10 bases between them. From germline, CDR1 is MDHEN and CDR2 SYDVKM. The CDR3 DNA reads TGTGCCAGCAGTTTAGCGGGATATGGCACAGATACGCAGTATTTT. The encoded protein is CASSLAGYGTDTQYF.

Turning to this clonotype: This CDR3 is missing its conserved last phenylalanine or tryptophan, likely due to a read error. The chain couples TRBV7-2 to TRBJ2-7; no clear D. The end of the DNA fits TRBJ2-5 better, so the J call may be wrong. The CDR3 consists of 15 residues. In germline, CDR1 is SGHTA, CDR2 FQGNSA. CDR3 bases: TGTGCCAGCAGCTCCCGAGGTTATTCGTCGGAGACCCAGTACTTA. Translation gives CASSSRGYSSETQYL.

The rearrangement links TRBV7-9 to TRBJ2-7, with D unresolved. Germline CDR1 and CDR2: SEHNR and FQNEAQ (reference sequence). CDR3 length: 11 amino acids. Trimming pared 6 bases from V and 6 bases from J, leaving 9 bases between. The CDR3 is CASSFGVEQYF. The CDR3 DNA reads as TGTGCCAGCAGTTTTGGGGTCGAGCAGTACTTC.